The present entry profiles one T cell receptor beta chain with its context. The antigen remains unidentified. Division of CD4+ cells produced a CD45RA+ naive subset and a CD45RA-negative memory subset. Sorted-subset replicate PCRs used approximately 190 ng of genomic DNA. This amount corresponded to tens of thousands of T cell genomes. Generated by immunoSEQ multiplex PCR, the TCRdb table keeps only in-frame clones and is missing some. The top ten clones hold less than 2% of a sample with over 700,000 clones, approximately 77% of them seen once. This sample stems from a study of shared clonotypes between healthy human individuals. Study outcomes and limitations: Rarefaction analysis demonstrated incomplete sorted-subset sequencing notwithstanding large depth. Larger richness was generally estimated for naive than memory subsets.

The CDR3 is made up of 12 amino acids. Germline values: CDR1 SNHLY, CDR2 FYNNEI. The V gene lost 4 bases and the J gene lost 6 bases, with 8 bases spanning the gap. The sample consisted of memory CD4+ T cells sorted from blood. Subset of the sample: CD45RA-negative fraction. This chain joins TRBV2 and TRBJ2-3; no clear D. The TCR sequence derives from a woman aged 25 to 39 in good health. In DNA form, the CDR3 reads TGTGCCAGCAGTGTCGCCCTTGATACGCAGTATTTT. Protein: CASSVALDTQYF.